These 6 T cell receptor beta chains originate from one sample sequenced in a study of metastatic and nonmetastatic thyroid tumors. All patients were untreated before thyroid surgery. TCRdb used MiXCR to call clones anew from the PCR reads. The sample contains approximately 90,000 clones, approximately 11% of which appear only once. The sample consisted of blood. All receptors come from a female donor with papillary thyroid cancer or a benign thyroid nodule (not recorded which). Some clones in this sample may be carry-over from other donors' samples.

This clone was seen many times. This chain uses TRBV4-3 with TRBJ1-2, with TRBD1 matching 7 bases. CDR3 length: 14 residues. J was trimmed by 8 bases and V by 0 bases; bases with no gene match: 6. The V gene's germline CDR1 is LGHNA and CDR2 YSLEER. The CDR3, as DNA: TGCGCCAGCAGCCAAGAAACAGGGGAGATGGGCTACACCTTC. It encodes CASSQETGEMGYTF.

Comments on this clone: It may be a read error: a sequence one base away is much more abundant. This CDR3 is missing its conserved last phenylalanine or tryptophan, likely due to a read error. The chain uses TRBV6-1 and TRBJ1-1; TRBD1 matches 8 bases. Germline CDR1 and CDR2: MNHNS and SASEGT. This CDR3 is 14 amino acids long. J was trimmed by 5 bases and V by 7 bases; bases with no gene match: 9. CDR3 region: CASTQDRVATEAFL. DNA of the CDR3: TGTGCCAGCACCCAGGACAGGGTGGCGACTGAAGCTTTCCTT.

This clone was counted ten times or more. CDR3 amino acids: CASSLGGWAGELFF. The CDR3, as DNA: TGTGCCAGCAGCTTAGGGGGCTGGGCCGGGGAGCTGTTTTTT. The rearrangement links TRBV7-2 to TRBJ2-2; tentative D call: TRBD1 (5 bases). CDR1 and CDR2 (germline): SGHTA, FQGNSA. CDR3 length: 14 residues. Between the trimmed V and J ends, which lost 1 base and 6 bases, there was a span of 9 bases.

Worth noting for this clone: A read error is likely, as this CDR3 ends without the conserved phenylalanine or tryptophan. The V and J genes are TRBV20-1 and TRBJ2-1; D may be TRBD1 (5 bases). This CDR3 has 15 amino acids. Trimming pared 1 base from V and 0 bases from J, leaving 10 bases between. From germline, CDR1 is DFQATT and CDR2 SNEGSKA (reference sequence). CDR3 sequence (DNA): TGCAGTGCTAGAGGGTGGGGCGGCTCCTACAATGAGCAGTTCCTC. Amino acids: CSARGWGGSYNEQFL.

This clone was counted at least ten times. The J gene is TRBJ1-6, the V gene TRBV7-9; D uncertain. V lost 1 base, J lost 13 bases, and 17 bases lay in between. Germline V gene lookup returns CDR1 SEHNR and CDR2 FQNEAQ (reference sequence). CDR3 length equals 15 residues. The CDR3 DNA reads TGTGCCAGCAGCTTAGAAGGTGGAAGCCCGGTTCCCCTCCACTTT. Protein sequence: CASSLEGGSPVPLHF. Together with reference TRBV7-9 and TRBJ1-6, the CDR3 gives the full variable domain: DTGVSQNPRHKITKRGQNVTFRCDPISEHNRLYWYRQTLGQGPEFLTYFQNEAQLEKSRLLSDRFSAERPKGSFSTLEIQRTEQGDSAMYLCASSLEGGSPVPLHFGNGTRLTVT.

This clone was observed many times. The CDR3 is CASSLRGMGNQPQHF. The CDR3 nucleotides are TGTGCCAGCAGCCTCAGGGGCATGGGCAATCAGCCCCAGCATTTT. The chain recombines TRBV12-3 or TRBV12-4 with TRBJ1-5; D perhaps matches TRBD1 (6 bases). This CDR3 spans 15 amino acids. V dropped 6 bases and J dropped 2 bases, with 14 bases sitting between them.